This T cell receptor (beta chain) stems from a study of siplizumab effects on memory and regulatory T cells. Study conclusions and caveats: Memory T cells appeared less diverse than naive cells, which seemed to contribute substantially to alloresponse. There was no confirmation of the suppressive function of proliferating Tregs from siplizumab cultures. The majority of clones, roughly 75-97% of proliferating CD4+ or CD8+ clones, lacked an assignable naive or memory phenotype.

Sequencing of each sample assayed around 10^5 TCR templates. The method was immunoSEQ multiplex PCR; TCRdb's version includes in-frame clones alone and lacks a portion of them. The table lists about 120,000 clones, around 94% of them singletons. This CDR3 region has 14 residues. Trimming stripped 6 bases from V and 2 bases from J, with 14 bases between. Germline V gives CDR1 MNHEY, CDR2 SVGAGI. Comments on this clone: Its antigen is undetermined.

The sequence came from a human donor in good health. The specimen was non-Treg CD4+ T cells sorted from blood. This chain links TRBV6-5 with TRBJ2-7; the D call may be TRBD1 or TRBD2 (5 bases each). The CDR3: CASSPGTRAYEQYF. The CDR3 nucleotides are TGTGCCAGCAGCCCGGGGACCAGAGCCTACGAGCAGTACTTC.